Given below is one TCR beta chain in context. Its specificity is not known. CDR3 length: 15 residues. V gave up 7 bases and J gave up 0 bases; unmatched junction bases: 7. Looked up from germline, CDR1 is SGHVS and CDR2 is FQNEAQ. The sample originates from a study of identical twins. TCRdb re-called the 5' RACE reads with MiXCR, one entry per CDR3 protein. The data show some 230,000 distinct CDR3 sequences, 6.5% seen once. The study, taken as a whole, reports: Memory repertoires lacked the insertion deficit that abundant cord blood beta clonotypes showed. Sequences that were beta out-of-frame showed weaker excess twin sharing. Out-of-frame alpha sequences common to twins exhibited an excess of low generation probability.

The same sample was also studied in work on T cells expressing NK-cell markers. From that report: Dominant NKG2C+ clonotypes accounted for roughly 1.0-7.0% of CD8+ T cells in six or seven donors.

V is TRBV7-8 and J is TRBJ2-7, with 9 bases that match TRBD1. The sample comprised CD8+ T cells sorted from blood. This clonotype was sampled from a woman aged 18-30 years in good health. The CDR3: CASTGTGSPSYEQYF. In nucleotides, the CDR3 is TGTGCCAGCACCGGGACAGGGAGCCCCTCCTACGAGCAGTACTTC.